One sample yielded the 11 T cell receptor beta chains listed below, sequenced in a study of T cells in Graves' hyperthyroidism and ophthalmopathy. Using RNA transcripts as the source, TCR beta CDR3 regions were amplified. A first-round RT-PCR of the TCR CDR3 used the HTBI primer set. One entry per CDR3 protein results from TCRdb running MiXCR on the multiplex PCR reads. The sample lists about 480,000 distinct CDR3 sequences; roughly 14% were seen once. Sequenced input: blood. The receptors stem from a woman between 18 and 29 years old with Graves' hyperthyroidism.

Remarks on this clonotype: With a much larger clone just one base away, this may be a read error. The V gene is TRBV10-3, the J gene TRBJ2-1, with 7 bases lining up with TRBD1. The end of the DNA aligns better with TRBJ2-7, so the J call may be wrong. Germline V gene lookup returns CDR1 ENHRY and CDR2 SYGVKD. The CDR3 extends over 16 amino acids. In DNA, the CDR3 is TGTGCCATCAGTAACACAGGGGTCCCTCCCTACAATGAGCAGTACTTC. It is translated as CAISNTGVPPYNEQYF.

The V and J genes are TRBV3-1 and TRBJ1-2; unclear D gene. This CDR3 is built from 14 residues. Germline lookup yields CDR1 LGHDT and CDR2 YNNKEL (reference sequence). V shed 0 bases and J shed 7 bases, with 12 bases lying between them. The CDR3 nucleotides read TGTGCCAGCAGCCAAGAATATTTCACCTCTGGCTACACCTTC. It yields the protein CASSQEYFTSGYTF.

The chain uses TRBV24-1 and TRBJ2-3, with 9 bases matching TRBD1. Trimming removed 6 bases from V and 3 bases from J; junction bases left unmatched: 6. Germline assignment: CDR1 KGHDR and CDR2 SFDVKD. The CDR3 runs to 15 residues. In DNA form, the CDR3 reads TGTGCCACCAGTAAACGGGACAGGGATACAGATACGCAGTATTTT. Translating it yields CATSKRDRDTDTQYF.

There are many counts of this clonotype. The rearrangement joins TRBV2 to TRBJ1-1; D remains ambiguous. The V gene's germline CDR1 is SNHLY and CDR2 FYNNEI. Trimming pared 2 bases from V and 0 bases from J, leaving 13 bases between. This CDR3 spans 16 amino acids. The CDR3 reads CASSEIQPLMNTEAFF. CDR3 DNA sequence: TGTGCCAGCAGTGAAATACAGCCACTTATGAACACTGAAGCTTTCTTT.

J is TRBJ1-2 and V is TRBV20-1, with D perhaps TRBD1 (6 bases). With 5 bases removed from V and 2 bases from J, the gap between germline ends came to 15 bases. CDR1 is DFQATT and CDR2 is SNEGSKA in the germline V gene (reference sequence). The CDR3 has 14 amino acids. The CDR3 sequence is CSALVWTANYGYTF. CDR3 bases: TGCAGTGCTCTTGTCTGGACAGCCAACTATGGCTACACCTTC.

This clonotype appeared many times. The chain joins TRBV6-2 or TRBV6-3 to TRBJ2-1, with D unresolved. Per the germline V gene, CDR1 is MNHEY and CDR2 is SVGEGT. This CDR3 is 13 amino acids long. Trimming shortened V by 2 bases and J by 2 bases, and 4 bases separated the two germline ends. This chain's CDR3 is CASSYGPYNEQFF. DNA of the CDR3: TGTGCCAGCAGTTACGGGCCCTACAATGAGCAGTTCTTC.

The chain joins TRBV12-3 or TRBV12-4 to TRBJ2-5; D perhaps matches TRBD2 (6 bases). V was shortened by 3 bases and J by 4 bases, with 12 bases between the two germline ends. The CDR3 consists of 14 residues. The CDR3 reads CASSFRMGGETQYF. The CDR3 DNA reads TGTGCCAGCAGTTTCCGTATGGGGGGAGAGACCCAGTACTTC.

This clonotype was seen repeatedly, ten times or more. The V and J genes are TRBV7-3 and TRBJ2-1; a possible D gene is TRBD2 (5 bases). CDR1 and CDR2 from the germline V gene are SGHTA and FQGTGA. Trimming cost V 3 bases and J 6 bases, with 9 bases left between them. The CDR3 extends over 13 amino acids. The CDR3: CASSFGRGNEQFF. Here the CDR3 DNA reads TGTGCCAGCAGCTTTGGTCGGGGCAATGAGCAGTTCTTC.

This clonotype came up once. The chain links TRBV11-2 to TRBJ2-3; 11 bases fit TRBD2. Germline V gene sequence: CDR1 SGHAT, CDR2 FQNNGV. After removal of 6 bases from V and 4 bases from J, the junction contained 3 bases not matched to a gene. The CDR3 length is 14 residues. Here the CDR3 reads CASRTSGTADTQYF. In DNA form, the CDR3 reads TGTGCCAGCAGGACTAGCGGGACCGCAGATACGCAGTATTTT.

In its sample, this clonotype was seen many times. The rearrangement links TRBV12-3 or TRBV12-4 to TRBJ2-3; a possible D gene is TRBD2 (6 bases). The CDR3 loop spans 14 amino acids. Trimming stripped 3 bases from V and 4 bases from J, with 11 bases between. In DNA form, the CDR3 reads TGTGCCAGCAGTTTTGCGGGGTTTTCAGATACGCAGTATTTT. It translates to CASSFAGFSDTQYF.

This clonotype was recorded many times. The V gene is TRBV29-1, the J gene TRBJ2-7, with D uncertain. The CDR3 has 16 amino acids. The V gene's germline CDR1 is SQVTM and CDR2 ANQGSEA. The V end lost 0 bases, the J end lost 0 bases, and 15 bases lay between the germline ends. The CDR3 bases are TGCAGCGTTGAAGACCATTCCCAACGGAGCTCCTACGAGCAGTACTTC. As protein: CSVEDHSQRSSYEQYF.